These 25 T cell receptor beta chains were all obtained from the same sample, sequenced in a study of CD8+CD57+ T cells in acquired aplastic anemia. TCR beta VDJ combinations and CDR3 sequences were profiled from genomic DNA. One entry per CDR3 protein, called by TCRdb with MiXCR from the reads. The sample holds fewer than 200,000 distinct CDR3 sequences, 55% to 75% seen once. The sequenced material came from sorted CD4+, CD8+, or CD8+CD57+ T cells (not recorded which) from PBMCs. Receptors originate from a human donor in good health.

The chain joins TRBV24-1 to TRBJ2-2; 11 nucleotides agree with TRBD2. This CDR3 has 14 residues. The J segment lost 1 base and the V segment lost 10 bases, leaving 1 base of the junction unmatched. Germline V gene data show CDR1 as KGHDR and CDR2 as SFDVKD. CDR3 DNA: TGTGCCACGGGACTAGCGGTGAACACCGGGGAGCTGTTTTTT. Translation gives CATGLAVNTGELFF.

Note on this clonotype: This is likely a read error, given that the CDR3 carries no conserved phenylalanine or tryptophan at its end. The DNA is omitted, as the CDR3 cannot be located on it reliably, and the CDR3 follows TCRdb's listing. The gene calls are TRBV6-4 and TRBJ2-7. The CDR3 numbers 8 amino acids, ends counted. In germline, CDR1 is MRHNA, CDR2 SNTAGT. CDR3 amino acids: CASRGQYS.

This chain links TRBV5-4 with TRBJ1-1; 8 bases map to TRBD1. With 0 bases clipped from V and 4 bases from J, the junction kept 2 bases outside the gene matches. CDR1 is SGHNT and CDR2 is YYREEE in the germline V gene (reference sequence). The CDR3 is 14 amino acids. CDR3 loop: CASSLAGTGTEAFF. The DNA for the CDR3 is TGTGCCAGCAGCTTGGCCGGGACAGGCACTGAAGCTTTCTTT.

This clonotype was seen at least ten times. This sequence joins TRBV7-3 and TRBJ2-1; 13 bases match TRBD2. J lost 5 bases, V lost 5 bases, and 6 bases had no gene match. This CDR3 is built from 16 residues. Germline values: CDR1 SGHTA, CDR2 FQGTGA. CDR3 region: CASSELAGGRNNEQFF. CDR3 DNA sequence: TGTGCCAGCAGCGAACTAGCGGGAGGGCGTAACAATGAGCAGTTCTTC.

This clonotype was seen repeatedly, ten times or more. The genes are TRBV6-6 and TRBJ2-5, with TRBD2 matching over 7 bases. The germline V gene has CDR1 MNHNY and CDR2 SVGAGI (reference sequence). The CDR3 has 15 residues. V lost 7 bases and J lost 0; bases outside the gene matches: 8. CDR3 loop: CASNPSGEYQETQYF. The CDR3 nucleotides are TGTGCCAGCAACCCGAGCGGGGAATACCAAGAGACCCAGTACTTC.

The chain couples TRBV24-1 to TRBJ2-3; D gene uncertain. The CDR3 has 16 amino acids. From germline, CDR1 is KGHDR and CDR2 SFDVKD. Trimming removed 3 bases from V and 10 bases from J, with 22 bases in between. DNA of the CDR3: TGTGCCACCAGTGATACCCCAAAGCCCCTCCCGGGTGCGCAGTATTTT. This encodes CATSDTPKPLPGAQYF.

The table lists this clonotype with many counts. The rearrangement uses TRBV5-1 and TRBJ2-3; D is uncertain. This CDR3 has 14 amino acids. Per the germline V gene, CDR1 is SGHRS and CDR2 is YFSETQ. Trimming shortened V by 5 bases and J by 2 bases, and 12 bases separated the two germline ends. The CDR3 reads CASRTKTFTDTQYF. CDR3 nucleotides: TGCGCCAGCAGAACCAAGACCTTCACAGATACGCAGTATTTT.

Details on this clonotype: This could be a read error, since a much larger clone is one nucleotide away. The CDR3 nucleotides read TGTGCCAGCAGCCCCCAGAAGAGCGGGAGTCACCATGAGCAGTACTTC. It encodes CASSPQKSGSHHEQYF. This chain uses TRBV9 with TRBJ2-7; 8 bases match TRBD2. The CDR3 length is 16 residues. Germline V CDR1 and CDR2: SGDLS, YYNGEE. The junction had 16 bases not matched to a gene; V was cut back by 4 bases and J by 7 bases.

The J gene is TRBJ1-2, the V gene TRBV29-1; no firm D call. This CDR3 is built from 12 residues. Germline CDR1 reads SQVTM; CDR2 reads ANQGSEA. The CDR3 DNA reads as TGCAGTGCTATTAGGTCCCTCTATGGCTACACCTTC. Encoded protein: CSAIRSLYGYTF.

This clonotype is labeled as hyperexpanded. The J gene is TRBJ2-7, the V gene TRBV5-6; D unclear. V lost 0 bases, J lost 1 base, and 8 bases lay in between. This CDR3 region has 14 residues. Germline lookup yields CDR1 SGHDT and CDR2 YYEEEE. CDR3 bases: TGTGCCAGCAGCTTGGACCCCGGGTCCTACGAGCAGTACTTC. It is translated as CASSLDPGSYEQYF.

V gene TRBV2 combines with J gene TRBJ2-7; 11 nucleotides agree with TRBD1. Germline V CDR1 and CDR2: SNHLY, FYNNEI. The CDR3 runs to 15 residues. The V and J ends lost 8 bases and 5 bases, in that order; junction bases with no gene match: 11. The CDR3 DNA sequence: TGTGCCAGCGGCAGGCCTCGGACAGGGGGCGACGAGCAGTACTTC. This gives the protein CASGRPRTGGDEQYF.

CDR3 sequence reads: CATSLGQSLGYTF. DNA for the CDR3: TGTGCCACCAGTTTGGGACAGTCCTTAGGCTACACCTTC. The chain recombines TRBV24-1 with TRBJ1-2; the match to TRBD1 covers 7 bases. The germline CDR1 and CDR2 sequences are KGHDR and SFDVKD. The length of the CDR3 is 13 residues. Trimming removed 6 bases from V and 8 bases from J; junction bases left unmatched: 8.

To note about this clonotype: One end of the junction varies from germline; a read error may be responsible. The CDR3 spells CATSEGQGETDTQYF. CDR3 coding DNA: TGTGCCACCAGTGAGGGACAGGGGGAGACAGATACGCAGTATTTT. V usage is TRBV2 and J usage is TRBJ2-3; 11 bases map to TRBD1. This CDR3 is built from 15 residues. Germline CDR1 SNHLY, CDR2 FYNNEI.

This clonotype is labeled as medium-sized (0.01 to 0.1%). The V call is TRBV7-8, the J call TRBJ2-3, with TRBD2 matching over 9 bases. V lost 5 bases to trimming and J lost 5 bases; unmatched junction nucleotides: 11. Germline CDR1 is SGHVS and CDR2 is FQNEAQ. This CDR3 is 16 amino acids long. The chain's CDR3 is CASSPEESSGKDTQYF. For the CDR3, the DNA is TGTGCCAGCAGCCCAGAGGAGTCTAGCGGGAAAGATACGCAGTATTTT.

The V gene is TRBV7-9, the J gene TRBJ1-1, with 8 positions matching TRBD1. The CDR3 sequence is 14 residues long. CDR1 and CDR2 (germline): SEHNR, FQNEAQ (reference sequence). The ends lost 3 bases at V and 4 bases at J; junction bases unmatched: 4. The CDR3 region is CASSFPGGITEAFF. The CDR3 nucleotides are TGTGCCAGCAGCTTTCCAGGGGGCATCACTGAAGCTTTCTTT. The variable domain in full, completed from reference TRBV7-9 and TRBJ1-1, reads DTGVSQNPRHKITKRGQNVTFRCDPISEHNRLYWYRQTLGQGPEFLTYFQNEAQLEKSRLLSDRFSAERPKGSFSTLEIQRTEQGDSAMYLCASSFPGGITEAFFGQGTRLTVV.

This clonotype was detected only a few times. The chain combines TRBV30 with TRBJ2-1; no definite D call. This CDR3 is built from 13 residues. Per germline, CDR1 GTSNPN and CDR2 SVGIG (reference sequence). V lost 2 bases and J lost 7, with 12 bases in between. The CDR3 DNA is TGTGCCTGGAGTACCACCCTAGTGAATGAGCAGTTCTTC. It encodes CAWSTTLVNEQFF.

This clonotype was recorded a few times. The chain uses TRBV20-1 and TRBJ2-7; 7 bases agree with TRBD1. Germline V gene data show CDR1 as DFQATT and CDR2 as SNEGSKA (reference sequence). J lost 1 base, V lost 6 bases, and 15 bases had no gene match. This CDR3 has 16 residues. CDR3 sequence reads: CSATGMGQSFSYEQYF. DNA of the CDR3: TGCAGTGCGACCGGAATGGGACAGTCTTTTTCCTACGAGCAGTACTTC.

DNA of the CDR3: TGTGCCAGTACCACAGGGGTTTGGACCTACGAGCAGTACTTC. It is translated as CASTTGVWTYEQYF. The chain uses TRBV19 and TRBJ2-7; 7 bases match TRBD1. The CDR3 covers 14 residues. The ends lost 7 bases at V and 2 bases at J; junction bases unmatched: 8. Germline V gene sequence: CDR1 LNHDA, CDR2 SQIVND (reference sequence).

The chain combines TRBV19 with TRBJ1-1; D remains ambiguous. The V and J ends lost 8 bases and 6 bases respectively, with 13 bases between them. Per the germline V gene, CDR1 is LNHDA and CDR2 is SQIVND (reference sequence). The CDR3 has 12 amino acids. The CDR3: CASPGEGSEAFF. The CDR3 bases are TGTGCCAGTCCGGGTGAGGGATCTGAAGCTTTCTTT.

V usage is TRBV20-1 and J usage is TRBJ2-5, with D unresolved. The length of the CDR3 is 13 residues. Germline V gene sequence: CDR1 DFQATT, CDR2 SNEGSKA (reference sequence). Trimming removed 0 bases from V and 6 bases from J, with 11 bases in between. The CDR3 sequence: CSARDSSKQTQYF. CDR3 nucleotide sequence: TGCAGTGCTAGAGATTCCAGCAAACAGACCCAGTACTTC.

A note on this clonotype: One junction end disagrees with the germline gene, perhaps due to a read error. The V and J genes are TRBV5-6 and TRBJ2-7, with 7 bases matching TRBD2. Germline V CDR1 and CDR2: SGHDT, YYEEEE. The CDR3 has 15 residues. CDR3 residues: CASSLAISSGYERYF. The CDR3 DNA reads as TGTGCCAGCAGCTTGGCCATTTCTAGCGGATACGAGCGGTACTTC.

This clonotype was detected many times. The chain has TRBV29-1 and TRBJ2-1, with 11 bases fitting TRBD2. The CDR3 is 14 amino acids. V shed 1 base, J shed 9 bases, and the junction held 5 bases outside the gene matches. CDR1 and CDR2 from the germline V gene are SQVTM and ANQGSEA. CDR3 region: CSVEARLAGGEQFF. The CDR3, as DNA: TGCAGCGTTGAAGCCCGGCTAGCGGGGGGTGAGCAGTTCTTC.

V is TRBV2 and J is TRBJ2-3; 13 nucleotides align to TRBD2. V lost 8 bases, J lost 8 bases, and 13 bases stayed unmatched. Per germline, CDR1 SNHLY and CDR2 FYNNEI. This CDR3 is 16 amino acids long. The CDR3 DNA reads TGTGCCAGCCGCCAGGGGACTAGCGGGGTTCAGGGTACGCAGTATTTT. Its translation is CASRQGTSGVQGTQYF.

The table lists this clonotype with a few counts. This chain links TRBV5-6 with TRBJ2-7; 9 bases match TRBD2. V gave up 4 bases and J gave up 1 base; unmatched junction bases: 9. The CDR3 spans 16 residues. Per germline, CDR1 SGHDT and CDR2 YYEEEE. The CDR3 spells CASSVGSGRFSYEQYF. Here the CDR3 DNA reads TGTGCCAGCAGCGTTGGCAGCGGGAGGTTTTCCTACGAGCAGTACTTC.

This clonotype came up many times. The chain uses TRBV9 and TRBJ2-1; 14 bases agree with TRBD2. Trimming removed 3 bases from V and 8 bases from J; junction bases left unmatched: 7. This CDR3 region has 16 residues. The V gene's germline CDR1 is SGDLS and CDR2 YYNGEE. The CDR3 here is CASSERLAGGGDEQFF. The CDR3 DNA is TGTGCCAGCAGCGAACGACTAGCGGGAGGGGGTGATGAGCAGTTCTTC.